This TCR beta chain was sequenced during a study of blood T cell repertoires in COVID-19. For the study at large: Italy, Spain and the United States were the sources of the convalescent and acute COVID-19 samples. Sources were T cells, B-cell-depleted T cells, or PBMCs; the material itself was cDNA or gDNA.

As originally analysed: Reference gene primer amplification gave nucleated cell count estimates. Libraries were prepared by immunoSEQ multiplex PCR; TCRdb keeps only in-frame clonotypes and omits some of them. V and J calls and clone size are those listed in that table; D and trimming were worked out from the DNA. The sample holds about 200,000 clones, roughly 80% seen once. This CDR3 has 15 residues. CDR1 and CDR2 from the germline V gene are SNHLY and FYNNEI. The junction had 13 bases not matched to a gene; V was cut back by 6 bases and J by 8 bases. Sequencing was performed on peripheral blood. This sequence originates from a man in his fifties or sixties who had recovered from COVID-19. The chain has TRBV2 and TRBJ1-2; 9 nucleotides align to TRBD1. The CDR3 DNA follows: TGTGCCAGCAGCGAAATTTCCGGGACAGGGAAGGGCTACACCTTC. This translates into CASSEISGTGKGYTF.